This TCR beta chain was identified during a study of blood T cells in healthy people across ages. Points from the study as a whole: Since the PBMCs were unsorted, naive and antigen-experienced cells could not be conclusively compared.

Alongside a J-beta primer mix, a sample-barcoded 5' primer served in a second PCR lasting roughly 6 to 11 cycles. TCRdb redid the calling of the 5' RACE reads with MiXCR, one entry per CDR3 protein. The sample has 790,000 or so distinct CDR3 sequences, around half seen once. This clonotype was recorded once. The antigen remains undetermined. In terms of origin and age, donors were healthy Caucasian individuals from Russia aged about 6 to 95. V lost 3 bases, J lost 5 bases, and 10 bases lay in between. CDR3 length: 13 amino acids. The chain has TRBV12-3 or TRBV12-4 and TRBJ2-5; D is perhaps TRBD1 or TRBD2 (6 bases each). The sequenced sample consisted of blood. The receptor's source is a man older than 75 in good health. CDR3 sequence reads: CASSFGGSETQYF. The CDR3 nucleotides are TGTGCCAGCAGTTTCGGGGGCTCTGAGACCCAGTACTTC.